This T cell receptor beta chain was documented in a study of T cells after yellow fever vaccination. The 5'RACE template-switching step produced TCR cDNA and added a universal primer site and UMIs. From the 5' RACE reads, TCRdb called clonotypes with MiXCR, one entry per CDR3 protein. Of 240,000 or so distinct CDR3 sequences in the sample, about 7% were seen once. About this clonotype: The antigen remains undetermined.

The ends lost 6 bases at V and 2 bases at J; junction bases unmatched: 3. Germline CDR1 is DFQATT and CDR2 is SNEGSKA (reference sequence). CDR3 length: 15 residues. Study observations and caveats: A minor fraction of clonotypes spanned both CD4 and CD8 compartments. Researchers report a weaker secondary response that nonetheless peaked faster, day 5 versus 15.

The chain links TRBV20-1 to TRBJ2-1; 14 nucleotides align to TRBD2. Sequences were derived from CD4+ T cells sorted from PBMCs, sampled 15 days after the yellow fever booster vaccination. The TCR comes from a young man who received the YFV17D yellow fever vaccine. The CDR3 nucleotides are TGCAGTGCAACGACTAGCGGGAGGGCCTACAATGAGCAGTTCTTC. Its protein is CSATTSGRAYNEQFF.